Here is one TCR beta chain with its context. The Seattle patients joined while their infection was active and were tracked longitudinally afterward. This CDR3 is built from 12 residues. Germline V gene lookup returns CDR1 MNHEY and CDR2 SVGAGI. Trimming pared 8 bases from V and 5 bases from J, leaving 12 bases between. Here immunoSEQ multiplex PCR was the method, and the copy in TCRdb shows in-frame clones only, minus some. The data show roughly 250,000 clones, 80% to 95% seen once. This record comes from a study of blood T cell repertoires in COVID-19. Study information: There were acute and convalescent COVID-19 samples, and they came from the United States, Italy and Spain. T cells, B-cell-depleted T cells, or PBMCs supplied cDNA or gDNA.

The source material was peripheral blood. The TCR comes from a man aged 30-40 years with COVID-19, enrolled during active disease. The rearrangement joins TRBV6-5 to TRBJ2-5, with a weak D call TRBD2 (6 bases). CDR3 region: CASQTGGETQYF. The DNA for the CDR3 is TGTGCCAGCCAAACAGGAGGGGAGACCCAGTACTTC.